This T cell receptor beta chain was recovered during a study of identical twins. Study results and limitations: Shared out-of-frame alpha sequences (those common to twins) showed excess low generation probability.

One entry per CDR3 protein results from TCRdb running MiXCR on the 5' RACE reads. The repertoire holds about 810,000 distinct CDR3 sequences, with 9% to 15% as singletons. Germline CDR1 SNHLY, CDR2 FYNNEI. There are 11 residues in the CDR3. V shed 3 bases and J shed 6 bases, with 6 bases lying between them. In its sample, this clonotype was seen many times. Its antigen is unidentified. These same records also appear under a second study, on yellow fever vaccine responses in identical twins.

V and J are TRBV2 and TRBJ2-7; D unclear. Sequencing was carried out using PBMCs. The TCR comes from a woman aged 18-35 years in good health. The CDR3 sequence is CASSEGFEQYF. CDR3 sequence (DNA): TGTGCCAGCAGTGAGGGGTTCGAGCAGTACTTC.